The 17 T cell receptor beta chains listed next were all sequenced from one sample in a study of beta chain features in type 1 diabetes. What was sequenced were expressed TCRB transcripts, since all of the isolated RNA had been reverse transcribed. Here immunoSEQ multiplex PCR was the method, and the copy in TCRdb shows in-frame clones only, minus some. The repertoire includes about 140,000 clones, less than 8.5% of them detected once, and approximately 1.4% sits in the top ten. The sequenced sample was central memory CD4+ T cells from blood. These receptors were taken from a woman aged 25 to 45 in good health.

The rearrangement joins TRBV11-2 to TRBJ2-2, with 9 positions matching TRBD1. Trimming at V came to 11 bases and at J to 3 bases, leaving 4 bases not matched to a gene. Per the germline V gene, CDR1 is SGHAT and CDR2 is FQNNGV. The CDR3 contains 13 residues. CDR3 sequence: CAAGQGHTGELFF. The CDR3 DNA sequence: TGTGCCGCGGGACAGGGACACACCGGGGAGCTGTTTTTT.

This clone was detected only a few times. The chain carries TRBV7-2 and TRBJ2-4; a possible D gene is TRBD1 (5 bases). Trimming removed 3 bases at V and 0 bases at J, with 15 bases between. Germline V CDR1 and CDR2: SGHTA, FQGNSA. The CDR3 length is 17 residues. The CDR3 DNA sequence: TGTGCCAGCAGCTTCCCCATCCAAGGGGTAGCCAAAAACATTCAGTACTTC. This sequence encodes CASSFPIQGVAKNIQYF.

The rearrangement joins TRBV4-2 to TRBJ2-3; 9 nucleotides match TRBD2. The CDR3 is 14 amino acids. J was trimmed by 3 bases and V by 8 bases; bases with no gene match: 6. CDR1 is LGHNA, CDR2 YNFKEQ, per germline. This CDR3 reads CASVRLAATDTQYF. CDR3 coding DNA: TGTGCCAGCGTCAGACTAGCGGCTACAGATACGCAGTATTTT.

The chain uses TRBV7-9 and TRBJ1-1; 8 positions agree with TRBD1. V gave up 1 base and J gave up 5 bases; unmatched junction bases: 6. From germline, CDR1 is SEHNR and CDR2 FQNEAQ (reference sequence). The length of the CDR3 is 15 residues. CDR3 in amino acids: CASSLEGTGGTEAFF. The CDR3 DNA follows: TGTGCCAGCAGCTTAGAAGGAACAGGGGGGACTGAAGCTTTCTTT.

This clone was seen more than once but under ten times. The V and J genes are TRBV9 and TRBJ2-7, with 8 bases that match TRBD1. The length of the CDR3 is 16 residues. The junction had 11 bases not matched to a gene; V was cut back by 0 bases and J by 6 bases. Germline loops: CDR1 SGDLS, CDR2 YYNGEE. The CDR3 sequence: CASSVAVGQGYGEQYF. CDR3 DNA: TGTGCCAGCAGCGTAGCTGTAGGACAGGGTTATGGCGAGCAGTACTTC. Filled out from reference TRBV9 and TRBJ2-7, the complete variable domain reads DSGVTQTPKHLITATGQRVTLRCSPRSGDLSVYWYQQSLDQGLQFLIQYYNGEERAKGNILERFSAQQFPDLHSELNLSSLELGDSALYFCASSVAVGQGYGEQYFGPGTRLTVT.

The V call is TRBV2, the J call TRBJ1-5, with 10 bases lining up with TRBD1. V lost 6 bases to trimming and J lost 4 bases; unmatched junction nucleotides: 9. Germline assignment: CDR1 SNHLY and CDR2 FYNNEI. This CDR3 has 16 amino acids. CDR3 sequence reads: CASRADRGQKNQPQHF. The CDR3 DNA follows: TGTGCCAGCAGAGCTGACAGGGGGCAGAAAAATCAGCCCCAGCATTTT.

This clone has at least ten counts. J is TRBJ1-1 and V is TRBV18; D possibly corresponds to TRBD1 (6 bases). V lost 2 bases and J lost 4, with 11 bases in between. The germline V gene has CDR1 KGHSH and CDR2 LQKENI. There are 14 residues in the CDR3. CDR3 bases: TGTGCCAGCTCACCAATCCAGGGGAGCACTGAAGCTTTCTTT. It is translated as CASSPIQGSTEAFF.

This chain links TRBV11-1 with TRBJ2-7; weak D call: TRBD1 (5 bases). In germline, CDR1 is SGHAT, CDR2 FQDESV (reference sequence). CDR3 length: 14 amino acids. With 5 bases removed from V and 2 bases from J, the gap between germline ends came to 13 bases. CDR3 DNA: TGTGCCAGCAGCCCCGGCAGGGCTCCCTACGAGCAGTACTTC. Protein product: CASSPGRAPYEQYF.

V gene TRBV19 combines with J gene TRBJ2-5; D is possibly TRBD1 (6 bases). V was shortened by 10 bases and J by 5 bases, with 11 bases between the two germline ends. CDR1 LNHDA and CDR2 SQIVND come from the germline V gene (reference sequence). The CDR3 consists of 11 residues. The CDR3 here is CATNQGETQYF. As DNA, the CDR3 is TGTGCCACTAACCAGGGGGAGACCCAGTACTTC. Looking up the rest from reference TRBV19 and TRBJ2-5 gives the full variable domain: DGGITQSPKYLFRKEGQNVTLSCEQNLNHDAMYWYRQDPGQGLRLIYYSQIVNDFQKGDIAEGYSVSREKKESFPLTVTSAQKNPTAFYLCATNQGETQYFGPGTRLLVL.

The V gene is TRBV11-2, the J gene TRBJ2-3; maybe TRBD1 (7 bases). CDR3 length: 16 amino acids. V was shortened by 2 bases and J by 2 bases, with 14 bases between the two germline ends. The germline V gene encodes CDR1 SGHAT and CDR2 FQNNGV. The CDR3 protein is CASSLLGGTATDTQYF. In DNA, the CDR3 is TGTGCCAGCAGCTTATTAGGGGGGACAGCCACAGATACGCAGTATTTT.

This clone came up a few times. The rearrangement uses TRBV19 and TRBJ2-1, with D possibly matching TRBD2 (6 bases). Trimming shortened V by 5 bases and J by 5 bases, and 13 bases separated the two germline ends. The CDR3 sequence is 14 residues long. In germline, CDR1 is LNHDA, CDR2 SQIVND (reference sequence). The CDR3 region has the DNA TGTGCCAGTAGTCGAAGCGTAGCGGACAATGAGCAGTTCTTC. Its translation is CASSRSVADNEQFF. Looking up the rest from reference TRBV19 and TRBJ2-1 gives the full variable domain: DGGITQSPKYLFRKEGQNVTLSCEQNLNHDAMYWYRQDPGQGLRLIYYSQIVNDFQKGDIAEGYSVSREKKESFPLTVTSAQKNPTAFYLCASSRSVADNEQFFGPGTRLTVL.

The chain employs TRBV5-1 and TRBJ2-5; 8 bases map to TRBD2. Germline CDR1 and CDR2: SGHRS and YFSETQ. The CDR3 consists of 14 residues. V dropped 4 bases and J dropped 4; count of bases not matched to a gene: 6. CDR3 region: CASSRSLAGETQYF. The CDR3 nucleotides read TGCGCCAGCAGCCGTTCTCTAGCGGGAGAGACCCAGTACTTC.

The chain is built from TRBV4-3 and TRBJ2-7, with D maybe TRBD1 (7 bases). The germline V and J ends were trimmed by 0 bases and 2 bases, with 14 bases remaining between them. The germline V gene has CDR1 LGHNA and CDR2 YSLEER. The CDR3 has 16 residues. CDR3 nucleotide sequence: TGCGCCAGCAGCCAAGATCCCCAGGGGGGACCCTACGAGCAGTACTTC. Protein: CASSQDPQGGPYEQYF.

This clone has a handful of counts. This chain joins TRBV9 and TRBJ2-1, with a weak D call TRBD2 (6 bases). This CDR3 region has 15 residues. V was clipped by 4 bases and J by 6 bases, with 17 bases between them. Per the germline V gene, CDR1 is SGDLS and CDR2 is YYNGEE. The CDR3 DNA is TGTGCCAGCAGCCCACCCACGAGGAGGGGCAATGAGCAGTTCTTC. Amino acids: CASSPPTRRGNEQFF. Full variable domain (remainder filled in from reference TRBV9 and TRBJ2-1): DSGVTQTPKHLITATGQRVTLRCSPRSGDLSVYWYQQSLDQGLQFLIQYYNGEERAKGNILERFSAQQFPDLHSELNLSSLELGDSALYFCASSPPTRRGNEQFFGPGTRLTVL.

This clone showed up many times. The genes are TRBV4-3 and TRBJ2-1; D uncertain. This CDR3 has 13 residues. V shed 1 base and J shed 5 bases, with 6 bases lying between them. Germline CDR1 is LGHNA and CDR2 is YSLEER. CDR3 sequence reads: CASSQGLDNEQFF. CDR3 DNA: TGCGCCAGCAGCCAAGGACTCGACAATGAGCAGTTCTTC.

The chain has TRBV7-9 and TRBJ1-2; possibly TRBD1 for D (5 bases). This CDR3 is built from 13 residues. CDR1 and CDR2 from the germline V gene are SEHNR and FQNEAQ (reference sequence). The V end lost 2 bases, the J end lost 8 bases, and 12 bases lay between the germline ends. CDR3 DNA sequence: TGTGCCAGCAGCTTACAAGGGGCACGGGGCTACACCTTC. As protein: CASSLQGARGYTF.

This CDR3 is CASSLTAGPPGDEQFF. CDR3 nucleotides: TGTGCCAGCAGCTTAACGGCCGGACCCCCGGGGGATGAGCAGTTCTTC. V gene TRBV7-3 combines with J gene TRBJ2-1; tentative D call: TRBD2 (6 bases). Germline V lookup: CDR1 SGHTA, CDR2 FQGTGA. This CDR3 spans 16 amino acids. Trimming removed 0 bases at V and 8 bases at J, with 17 bases between. The variable domain in full, completed from reference TRBV7-3 and TRBJ2-1, reads GAGVSQTPSNKVTEKGKYVELRCDPISGHTALYWYRQSLGQGPEFLIYFQGTGAADDSGLPNDRFFAVRPEGSVSTLKIQRTERGDSAVYLCASSLTAGPPGDEQFFGPGTRLTVL.